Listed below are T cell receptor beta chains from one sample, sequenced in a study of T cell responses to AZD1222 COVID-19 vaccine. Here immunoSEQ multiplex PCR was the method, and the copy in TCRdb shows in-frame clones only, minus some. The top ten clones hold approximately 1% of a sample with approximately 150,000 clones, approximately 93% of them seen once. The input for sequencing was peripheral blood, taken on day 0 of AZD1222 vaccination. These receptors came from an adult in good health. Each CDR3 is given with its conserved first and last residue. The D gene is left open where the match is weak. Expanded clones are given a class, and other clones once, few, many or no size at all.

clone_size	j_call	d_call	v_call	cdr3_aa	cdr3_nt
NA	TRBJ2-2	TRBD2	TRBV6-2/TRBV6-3	CASSFAGLAGGPNTGELFF	TGTGCCAGCAGTTTCGCCGGACTAGCGGGGGGACCGAACACCGGGGAGCTGTTTTTT
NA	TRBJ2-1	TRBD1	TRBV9	CASSSRQGASYNEQFF	TGTGCCAGCAGCTCCCGTCAGGGGGCGTCTTACAATGAGCAGTTCTTC
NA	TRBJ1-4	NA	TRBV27	CASSIRQNEKLFF	TGTGCCAGCAGTATCCGACAGAATGAAAAACTGTTTTTT
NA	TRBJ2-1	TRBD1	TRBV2	CASSRSRDRGLGEQFF	TGTGCCAGCAGCCGTAGCCGGGACAGGGGGCTTGGTGAGCAGTTCTTC
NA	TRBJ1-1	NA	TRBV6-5	CASSYGVTMNTEAFF	TGTGCCAGCAGTTACGGGGTTACCATGAACACTGAAGCTTTCTTT
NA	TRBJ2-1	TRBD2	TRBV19	CASSRRPLAGASNEQFF	TGTGCCAGTTCCCGACGGCCGCTAGCGGGGGCCTCCAATGAGCAGTTCTTC
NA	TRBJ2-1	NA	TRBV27	CASSLGWGFSSYNEQFF	TGTGCCAGCAGTTTAGGTTGGGGCTTCAGCTCCTACAATGAGCAGTTCTTC
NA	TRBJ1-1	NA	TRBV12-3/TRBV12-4	CASSLGAFEAFF	TGTGCCAGCAGTCTGGGGGCCTTTGAAGCTTTCTTT
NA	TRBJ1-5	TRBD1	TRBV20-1	CSASWTGDGRRSQPQHF	TGCAGTGCTAGTTGGACAGGGGACGGGAGAAGAAGTCAGCCCCAGCATTTT
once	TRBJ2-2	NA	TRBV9	CASSVSFTGELFF	TGTGCCAGCAGCGTATCGTTCACCGGGGAGCTGTTTTTT
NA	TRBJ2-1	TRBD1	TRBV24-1	CATSDSGQGKRNEQFF	TGTGCCACCAGTGATTCAGGACAGGGCAAAAGAAATGAGCAGTTCTTC
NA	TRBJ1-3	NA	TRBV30	CAWSLPLPRAGNTIYF	TGTGCCTGGAGCCTACCCCTCCCGAGGGCTGGAAACACCATATATTTT
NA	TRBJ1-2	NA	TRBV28	CASSLLGDGYTF	TGTGCCAGCAGTTTATTGGGGGATGGCTACACCTTC
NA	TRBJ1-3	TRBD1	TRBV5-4	CASSLQQGVGNTIYF	TGTGCCAGCAGTTTACAACAGGGGGTAGGAAACACCATATATTTT
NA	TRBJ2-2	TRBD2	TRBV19	CASRVGFSGGKNTGELFF	TGTGCCAGTAGAGTTGGGTTTAGCGGGGGGAAGAACACCGGGGAGCTGTTTTTT
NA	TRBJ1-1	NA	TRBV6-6	CASSYAQGSTEAFF	TGTGCCAGCAGTTACGCGCAGGGGAGCACTGAAGCTTTCTTT
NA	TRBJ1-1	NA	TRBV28	CASSFWPLNTEAFF	TGTGCCAGCAGTTTTTGGCCTCTGAACACTGAAGCTTTCTTT
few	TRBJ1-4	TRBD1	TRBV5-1	CASSRGQGVEKLFF	TGCGCCAGCAGCCGCGGACAGGGGGTTGAAAAACTGTTTTTT
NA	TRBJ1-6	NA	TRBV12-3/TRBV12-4	CASVIQGSSPLHF	TGTGCCAGCGTCATCCAGGGTAGTTCACCCCTCCACTTT
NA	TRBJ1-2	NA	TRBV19	CATTTGLALDGYTF	TGTGCCACTACCACTGGATTGGCCCTGGATGGCTACACCTTC
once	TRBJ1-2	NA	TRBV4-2	CASSQVMIPGYGYTF	TGTGCCAGCAGCCAAGTCATGATACCTGGCTATGGCTACACCTTC
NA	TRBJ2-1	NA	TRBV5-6	CASSWGPGGDEQFF	TGTGCCAGCAGCTGGGGACCTGGGGGCGATGAGCAGTTCTTC
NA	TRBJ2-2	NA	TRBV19	CASSLINTGELFF	TGTGCCAGTAGTCTTATTAACACCGGGGAGCTGTTTTTT
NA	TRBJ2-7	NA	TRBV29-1	CSVVWQNYEQYF	TGCAGCGTTGTCTGGCAGAACTACGAGCAGTACTTC
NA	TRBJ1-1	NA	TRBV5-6	CASSLGPPPENTEAFF	TGTGCCAGCAGCCTGGGACCGCCACCCGAGAACACTGAAGCTTTCTTT
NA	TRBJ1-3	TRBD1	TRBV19	CASSLGQAGNTIYF	TGTGCCAGTAGTCTTGGACAGGCTGGAAACACCATATATTTT
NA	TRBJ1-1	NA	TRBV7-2	CASSPQMGGAGEAFF	TGTGCCAGCAGCCCACAAATGGGGGGAGCGGGTGAAGCTTTCTTT
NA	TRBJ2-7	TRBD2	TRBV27	CASSGLAGSYEQYF	TGTGCCAGCAGCGGACTAGCGGGGTCCTACGAGCAGTACTTC
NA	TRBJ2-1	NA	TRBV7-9	CASSRRGEQFF	TGTGCCAGCAGCCGTAGGGGTGAGCAGTTCTTC
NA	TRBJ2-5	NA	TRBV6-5	CASKSAGKETQYF	TGTGCCAGCAAGAGTGCCGGGAAAGAGACCCAGTACTTC
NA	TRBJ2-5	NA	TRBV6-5	CASSYTRRQETQYF	TGTGCCAGCAGTTATACCCGACGCCAGGAGACCCAGTACTTC
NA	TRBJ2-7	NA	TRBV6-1	CASTASGTIYEQYF	TGTGCCAGCACAGCCAGTGGCACGATCTACGAGCAGTACTTC
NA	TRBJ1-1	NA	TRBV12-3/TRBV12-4	CASSANTEAFF	TGTGCCAGCAGTGCGAACACTGAAGCTTTCTTT
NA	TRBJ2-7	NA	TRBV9	CASSVGPGARQYF	TGTGCCAGCAGCGTAGGTCCAGGGGCTCGGCAGTACTTC
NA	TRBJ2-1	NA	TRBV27	CASSLEGPFHNEQFF	TGTGCCAGCAGTTTGGAGGGGCCGTTCCACAATGAGCAGTTCTTC
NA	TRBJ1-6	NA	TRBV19	CASRSLTSSYNSPLHF	TGTGCCAGTAGAAGTCTCACGAGCTCCTATAATTCACCCCTCCACTTT
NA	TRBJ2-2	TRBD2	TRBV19	CASRPGGPGAGELFF	TGTGCCAGTCGGCCGGGGGGGCCGGGGGCCGGGGAGCTGTTTTTT
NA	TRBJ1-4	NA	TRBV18	CASSGTRNEKLFF	TGTGCCAGCTCCGGGACAAGGAATGAAAAACTGTTTTTT
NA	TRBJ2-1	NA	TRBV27	CASRKGHTPTYNEQFF	TGTGCCAGCAGGAAAGGACACACTCCCACCTACAATGAGCAGTTCTTC
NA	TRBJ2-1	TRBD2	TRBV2	CASKGLADSYNEQFF	TGTGCCAGCAAGGGACTAGCGGACTCCTACAATGAGCAGTTCTTC
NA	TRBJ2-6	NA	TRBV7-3	CASSLNRVGANVLTF	TGTGCCAGCAGCTTAAACAGGGTAGGGGCCAACGTCCTGACTTTC
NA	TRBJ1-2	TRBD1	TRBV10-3	CAISEFGTGLGYGYTF	TGTGCCATCAGTGAGTTTGGGACAGGCTTGGGGTATGGCTACACCTTC
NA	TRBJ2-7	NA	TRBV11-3	CASSLEPYEQYF	TGTGCCAGCAGCTTAGAACCCTACGAGCAGTACTTC
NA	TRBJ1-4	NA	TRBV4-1	CASSQDHRTHSNEKLFF	TGCGCCAGCAGCCAAGATCACAGGACGCATTCTAATGAAAAACTGTTTTTT
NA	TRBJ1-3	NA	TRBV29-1	CSTISGNTIYF	TGCAGTACGATTTCTGGAAACACCATATATTTT
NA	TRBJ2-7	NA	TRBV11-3	CASSLGVRDSDEQYF	TGTGCCAGCAGCTTAGGGGTCCGGGATTCCGACGAGCAGTACTTC
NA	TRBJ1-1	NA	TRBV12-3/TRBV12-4	CASSHGVITEAFF	TGTGCCAGCAGTCATGGGGTAATCACTGAAGCTTTCTTT
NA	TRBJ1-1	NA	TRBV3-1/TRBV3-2	CASSQDLLNTEAFF	TGTGCCAGCAGCCAAGATCTGTTGAACACTGAAGCTTTCTTT
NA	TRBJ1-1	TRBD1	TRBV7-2	CASSFTGGWTEAFF	TGTGCCAGCAGCTTTACAGGGGGCTGGACTGAAGCTTTCTTT
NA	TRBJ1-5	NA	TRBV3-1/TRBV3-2	CASSQWGFNQPQHF	TGTGCCAGCAGCCAATGGGGTTTCAATCAGCCCCAGCATTTT
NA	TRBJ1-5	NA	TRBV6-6	CASSDAGHNQPQHF	TGTGCCAGCAGTGATGCAGGGCACAATCAGCCCCAGCATTTT